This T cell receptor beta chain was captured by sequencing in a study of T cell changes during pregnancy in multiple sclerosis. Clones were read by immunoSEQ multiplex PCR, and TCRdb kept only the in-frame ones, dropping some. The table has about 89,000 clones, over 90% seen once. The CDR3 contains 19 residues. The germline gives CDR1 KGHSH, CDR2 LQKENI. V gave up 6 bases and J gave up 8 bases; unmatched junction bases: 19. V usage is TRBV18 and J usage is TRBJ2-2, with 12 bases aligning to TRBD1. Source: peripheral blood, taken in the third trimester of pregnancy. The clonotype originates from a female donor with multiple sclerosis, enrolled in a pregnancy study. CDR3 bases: TGTGCCAGCTCCCTGACCGGGACAGGGGGCTGGTCCCCCCATGGGGAGCTGTTTTTT. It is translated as CASSLTGTGGWSPHGELFF. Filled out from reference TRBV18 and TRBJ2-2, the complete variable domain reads NAGVMQNPRHLVRRRGQEARLRCSPMKGHSHVYWYRQLPEEGLKFMVYLQKENIIDESGMPKERFSAEFPKEGPSILRIQQVVRGDSAAYFCASSLTGTGGWSPHGELFFGEGSRLTVL.